The rows below give T cell receptor beta chains drawn from one sample of a study of blood T cell repertoires in COVID-19. Profiled with immunoSEQ multiplex PCR; TCRdb holds only in-frame clones, not every one. This table holds roughly 180,000 clones, 85% to 95% found once. The sequenced sample was peripheral blood. Receptors were obtained from a man younger than 45 with COVID-19, enrolled during active disease. The CDR3 runs from the conserved cysteine through the conserved F or W. The order of the fields is J gene, V gene, D gene, clone size, CDR3 DNA, CDR3 protein. A D gene is named only where the DNA matches it firmly. Expanded clones get a size class; other rows say once, few or many, or leave the size out.

j_gene: TRBJ1-5; v_gene: TRBV6-2/TRBV6-3; d_gene: NA; abundance: few; CDR3nt: TGTGCCAGCAGCCCTAGAGGCCTTAGACGGGAGGGGGGCCGGACTAGCAATCAGCCCCAGCATTTT; CDR3aa: CASSPRGLRREGGRTSNQPQHF
j_gene: TRBJ1-3; v_gene: TRBV4-1; d_gene: NA; abundance: NA; CDR3nt: TGCGCCAGCAGCCCGCTTCCTAGGAACACCATATATTTT; CDR3aa: CASSPLPRNTIYF
j_gene: TRBJ1-1; v_gene: TRBV2; d_gene: NA; abundance: NA; CDR3nt: TGTGCCAGCAGTGTGTTCGTGGGCTTTGAAGCTTTCTTT; CDR3aa: CASSVFVGFEAFF
j_gene: TRBJ2-3; v_gene: TRBV5-1; d_gene: NA; abundance: NA; CDR3nt: TGCGCCAGCAGCCCCTTTCCCGGACTTAACACAGATACGCAGTATTTT; CDR3aa: CASSPFPGLNTDTQYF
j_gene: TRBJ1-2; v_gene: TRBV9; d_gene: TRBD1; abundance: NA; CDR3nt: TGTGCCAGCAGCGTATCGGCAGGGGGGCTATATGGCTACACCTTC; CDR3aa: CASSVSAGGLYGYTF
j_gene: TRBJ1-2; v_gene: TRBV3-1/TRBV3-2; d_gene: NA; abundance: NA; CDR3nt: TGTGCCAGCAGCCAAGAGGGGGGGAACTATGGCTACACCTTC; CDR3aa: CASSQEGGNYGYTF
j_gene: TRBJ1-2; v_gene: TRBV6-2/TRBV6-3; d_gene: TRBD1; abundance: NA; CDR3nt: TGTGCCAGCAGTCACGGACAGGGTCCGTACTATGGCTACACCTTC; CDR3aa: CASSHGQGPYYGYTF
j_gene: TRBJ1-2; v_gene: TRBV12-3/TRBV12-4; d_gene: NA; abundance: few; CDR3nt: TGTGCCAGCAGCCCGCGAGGGTACGCGGGCTACACCTTC; CDR3aa: CASSPRGYAGYTF
j_gene: TRBJ1-2; v_gene: TRBV2; d_gene: NA; abundance: NA; CDR3nt: TGTGCCAGCAGTCCAACAGGGACCAACTATGGCTACACCTTC; CDR3aa: CASSPTGTNYGYTF
j_gene: TRBJ2-6; v_gene: TRBV5-1; d_gene: NA; abundance: NA; CDR3nt: TGCGCCAGCAGCTTGGTGGGCAGCTCTGGGGCCAACGTCCTGACTTTC; CDR3aa: CASSLVGSSGANVLTF
j_gene: TRBJ1-1; v_gene: TRBV30; d_gene: TRBD1; abundance: NA; CDR3nt: TGTGCCTGGAGTGGGGGCAGGGGGGTAGACACTGAAGCTTTCTTT; CDR3aa: CAWSGGRGVDTEAFF